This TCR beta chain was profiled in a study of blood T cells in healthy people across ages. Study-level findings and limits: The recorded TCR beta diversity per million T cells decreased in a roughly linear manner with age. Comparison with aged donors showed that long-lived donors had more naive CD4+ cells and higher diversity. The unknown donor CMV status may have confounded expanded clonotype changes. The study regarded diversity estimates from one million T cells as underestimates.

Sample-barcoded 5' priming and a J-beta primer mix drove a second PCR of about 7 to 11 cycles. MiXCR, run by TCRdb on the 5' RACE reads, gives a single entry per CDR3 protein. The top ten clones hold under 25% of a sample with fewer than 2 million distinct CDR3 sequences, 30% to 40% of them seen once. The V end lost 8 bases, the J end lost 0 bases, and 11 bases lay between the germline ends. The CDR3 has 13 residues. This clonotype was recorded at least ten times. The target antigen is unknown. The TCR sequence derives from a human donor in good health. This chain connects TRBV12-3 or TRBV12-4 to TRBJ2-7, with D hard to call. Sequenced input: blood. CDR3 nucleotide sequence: TGTGCCAGCGGACGGTCGCCCTCCTACGAGCAGTACTTC. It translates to CASGRSPSYEQYF.